Each of the 23 T cell receptor beta chains below was sequenced from the same sample in a study of response to subunit inactivated influenza vaccine. TCRdb redid the calling of the RT-PCR reads with MiXCR, one entry per CDR3 protein. The table lists around 530,000 distinct CDR3 sequences, about 12% of them singletons. The source was PBMCs from blood, collected on the day of vaccination. The source is a man aged 50-60 years who received an inactivated influenza vaccine.

The chain uses TRBV12-3 or TRBV12-4 and TRBJ1-5; D gene uncertain. V shed 5 bases and J shed 9 bases, with 20 bases lying between them. This CDR3 has 15 amino acids. The CDR3 protein is CASSQFGPDGGPQHF. The CDR3, as DNA: TGTGCCAGCAGTCAATTCGGGCCGGATGGTGGGCCCCAGCATTTT.

This chain joins TRBV9 and TRBJ2-1, with 10 positions matching TRBD2. V dropped 4 bases and J dropped 1; count of bases not matched to a gene: 8. The length of the CDR3 is 17 residues. The germline V gene has CDR1 SGDLS and CDR2 YYNGEE. This CDR3 is CASSPRLAGHSYNEQFF. As DNA, the CDR3 is TGTGCCAGCAGCCCAAGACTAGCGGGCCATTCCTACAATGAGCAGTTCTTC.

The chain combines TRBV11-3 with TRBJ2-6, with D uncertain. This CDR3 region has 14 residues. Germline CDR1 is SGHNT and CDR2 is YENEEA. Trimming took off 2 bases at V and 3 bases at J, with 5 bases between the two ends. DNA for the CDR3: TGTGCCAGCAGCTTAATATATGGGGCCAACGTCCTGACTTTC. Residues: CASSLIYGANVLTF.

This clonotype was observed at least ten times. The chain combines TRBV5-1 with TRBJ2-4, with D tentatively TRBD2 (6 bases). The V gene's germline CDR1 is SGHRS and CDR2 YFSETQ. Trimming removed 4 bases from V and 4 bases from J, with 9 bases in between. This CDR3 contains 13 residues. CDR3 loop: CASSRDSKNIQYF. As DNA, the CDR3 is TGCGCCAGCAGCCGGGACTCTAAAAACATTCAGTACTTC. Looking up the rest from reference TRBV5-1 and TRBJ2-4 gives the full variable domain: KAGVTQTPRYLIKTRGQQVTLSCSPISGHRSVSWYQQTPGQGLQFLFEYFSETQRNKGNFPGRFSGRQFSNSRSEMNVSTLELGDSALYLCASSRDSKNIQYFGAGTRLSVL.

There are many counts of this clonotype. The chain carries TRBV15 and TRBJ2-3; no clear D gene. The CDR3 extends over 15 amino acids. The germline V and J ends were trimmed by 0 bases and 4 bases, with 11 bases remaining between them. The germline CDR1 and CDR2 sequences are LNHNV and YYDKDF (reference sequence). The CDR3 protein is CATSRDPGWSDTQYF. DNA of the CDR3: TGTGCCACCAGCAGAGACCCGGGTTGGTCAGATACGCAGTATTTT.

The CDR3 region is CASSPQGWDQETQYF. Here the CDR3 DNA reads TGTGCCAGCAGTCCCCAGGGATGGGACCAAGAGACCCAGTACTTC. The chain uses TRBV12-3 or TRBV12-4 and TRBJ2-5, with TRBD1 as a possible D gene (5 bases). V lost 5 bases, J lost 0 bases, and 13 bases lay in between. The length of the CDR3 is 15 residues.

The V and J genes are TRBV6-6 and TRBJ1-2; a possible D gene is TRBD1 (6 bases). The CDR3 extends over 13 amino acids. With 3 bases removed from V and 2 bases from J, the gap between germline ends came to 7 bases. Germline loops: CDR1 MNHNY, CDR2 SVGAGI (reference sequence). CDR3 in amino acids: CASSYDRNYGYTF. In nucleotides, the CDR3 is TGTGCCAGCAGTTATGACAGGAACTATGGCTACACCTTC.

In the case of this clonotype: An end of the junction does not agree with germline; a read error may underlie this. The V call is TRBV6-2 or TRBV6-3, the J call TRBJ2-7; D gene ambiguous. CDR1 is MNHEY, CDR2 SVGEGT, per germline. This CDR3 contains 12 residues. The CDR3 DNA is TGTGCCAGCGGCTGGACCGCTTACGAGCATTACTTC. Its protein product is CASGWTAYEHYF.

There are a few counts of this clonotype. The chain is built from TRBV30 and TRBJ2-1, with 7 bases fitting TRBD2. Per germline, CDR1 GTSNPN and CDR2 SVGIG (reference sequence). The length of the CDR3 is 17 residues. Trimming cost V 5 bases and J 1 base; bases outside gene matches: 14. The CDR3 loop is CAWRKLATEPSYNEQFF. Here the CDR3 DNA reads TGTGCCTGGCGGAAACTAGCGACGGAGCCTTCCTACAATGAGCAGTTCTTC.

This clonotype showed up many times. V is TRBV7-9 and J is TRBJ2-5; maybe TRBD1 (6 bases). Trimming took 3 bases from V and 0 from J, leaving 14 bases between them. The CDR3 is made up of 16 amino acids. Germline V gene sequence: CDR1 SEHNR, CDR2 FQNEAQ (reference sequence). The CDR3 region has the DNA TGTGCCAGCAGCTTCGGGACATCTTTGTACCAAGAGACCCAGTACTTC. Its protein is CASSFGTSLYQETQYF.

This clonotype has a handful of counts. CDR3 residues: CASSLGDRSETQYF. CDR3 nucleotide sequence: TGCGCCAGCAGCTTGGGGGACAGGTCTGAGACCCAGTACTTC. The chain uses TRBV5-1 and TRBJ2-5, with 8 bases aligning to TRBD1. Germline CDR1 SGHRS, CDR2 YFSETQ. V gave up 0 bases and J gave up 5 bases; unmatched junction bases: 3. There are 14 residues in the CDR3.

V is TRBV15 and J is TRBJ2-7; 9 bases agree with TRBD2. The junction had 10 bases not matched to a gene; V was cut back by 0 bases and J by 1 base. The CDR3 consists of 18 residues. Germline V lookup: CDR1 LNHNV, CDR2 YYDKDF (reference sequence). This chain's CDR3 is CATSRDDSGRGGSYEQYF. In nucleotides, the CDR3 is TGTGCCACCAGCAGAGACGACAGTGGGCGGGGGGGATCCTACGAGCAGTACTTC.

This clonotype was counted once. The chain uses TRBV20-1 and TRBJ1-1; D may be TRBD1 (6 bases). V lost 3 bases to trimming and J lost 4 bases, with 12 bases between them. Germline CDR1 and CDR2: DFQATT and SNEGSKA (reference sequence). This CDR3 is 13 amino acids long. For the CDR3, the DNA is TGCAGTGCTAGCACAGGGAAAGTCACTGAAGCTTTCTTT. It yields the protein CSASTGKVTEAFF.

This clonotype was picked up a small number of times. The chain is built from TRBV2 and TRBJ2-7; D unresolved. The CDR3 consists of 13 residues. The germline V gene has CDR1 SNHLY and CDR2 FYNNEI. Trimming took 7 bases from V and 6 from J, leaving 16 bases between them. CDR3 DNA sequence: TGTGCCAGCAAAAGGGCCCAACGGTCCGAGCAGTACTTC. Translated, it gives CASKRAQRSEQYF.

V gene TRBV3-1 combines with J gene TRBJ2-7; D is perhaps TRBD2 (6 bases). The length of the CDR3 is 15 residues. Germline CDR1 and CDR2: LGHDT and YNNKEL (reference sequence). Trimming cost V 4 bases and J 0 bases, with 13 bases left between them. CDR3 in amino acids: CASSPTGGYSYEQYF. The CDR3 nucleotides are TGTGCCAGCAGCCCCACCGGGGGTTACTCCTACGAGCAGTACTTC.

The genes are TRBV6-2 or TRBV6-3 and TRBJ2-2; a weak D match, TRBD2 (6 bases). The germline V gene encodes CDR1 MNHEY and CDR2 SVGEGT. V was clipped by 8 bases and J by 2 bases, with 15 bases between them. This CDR3 comprises 15 residues. The CDR3 loop is CASSNEGLNTGELFF. Written as DNA, the CDR3 is TGTGCCAGCTCCAACGAGGGACTCAACACCGGGGAGCTGTTTTTT.

This clonotype occurred many times. The rearrangement links TRBV6-2 or TRBV6-3 to TRBJ1-5, with 10 bases that match TRBD1. The junction had 8 bases not matched to a gene; V was cut back by 2 bases and J by 4 bases. Germline V gives CDR1 MNHEY, CDR2 SVGEGT. The CDR3 contains 17 residues. CDR3 in DNA: TGTGCCAGCAGTTACGGGACAGGGGTCGCCGAGAATCAGCCCCAGCATTTT. Translated: CASSYGTGVAENQPQHF.

This clonotype has a handful of counts. V gene TRBV4-2 combines with J gene TRBJ2-2; unclear D gene. Per the germline V gene, CDR1 is LGHNA and CDR2 is YNFKEQ. V lost 2 bases to trimming and J lost 0 bases, with 7 bases between them. The CDR3 spans 15 residues. CDR3 in DNA: TGTGCCAGCAGCCAAATCGGAGCGAACACCGGGGAGCTGTTTTTT. This codes for CASSQIGANTGELFF.

The sample holds a few counts of this clonotype. V and J are TRBV29-1 and TRBJ1-2; D unresolved. CDR1 is SQVTM and CDR2 is ANQGSEA in the germline V gene. With 6 bases removed from V and 0 bases from J, the gap between germline ends came to 11 bases. This CDR3 has 13 amino acids. CDR3 sequence reads: CSVSKGPNYGYTF. The CDR3 bases are TGCAGCGTCTCGAAGGGCCCTAACTATGGCTACACCTTC.

The rearrangement uses TRBV18 and TRBJ2-1, with 10 bases matching TRBD2. The CDR3 contains 17 residues. CDR1 is KGHSH and CDR2 is LQKENI in the germline V gene. V was clipped by 1 base and J by 5 bases; unmatched bases: 8. The CDR3 DNA follows: TGTGCCAGCTCACCACGGCTCGGGACTAGCGAGAACAATGAGCAGTTCTTC. Translated: CASSPRLGTSENNEQFF.

This clonotype has a handful of counts. This rearrangement joins TRBV4-1 to TRBJ2-4, with 7 bases lining up with TRBD2. CDR3 size: 19 residues. J gave up 0 bases and V 0 bases, and 11 bases lay outside the gene matches. The V gene's germline CDR1 is MGHRA and CDR2 YSYEKL. The CDR3 coding sequence is TGCGCCAGCAGCCAAGATCCGGGGCTAGCGGCTCTAGCCAAAAACATTCAGTACTTC. Protein sequence: CASSQDPGLAALAKNIQYF.

This chain connects TRBV3-1 to TRBJ1-1, with D unresolved. CDR3 size: 13 residues. V was cut by 0 bases and J by 7 bases, with 9 bases left in between. Per germline, CDR1 LGHDT and CDR2 YNNKEL (reference sequence). CDR3 region: CASSQDELGEAFF. The CDR3 nucleotides are TGTGCCAGCAGCCAAGATGAGTTGGGTGAAGCTTTCTTT.

This chain links TRBV6-1 with TRBJ1-5; 7 positions match TRBD1. V trimming: 6 bases; J trimming: 5 bases; junction bases outside the gene matches: 13. The CDR3 is made up of 16 amino acids. Germline V CDR1 and CDR2: MNHNS, SASEGT. The CDR3 loop reads CASRLGPGQTHQPQHF. The CDR3 coding sequence is TGTGCCAGCAGGCTGGGTCCGGGACAGACCCATCAGCCCCAGCATTTT.